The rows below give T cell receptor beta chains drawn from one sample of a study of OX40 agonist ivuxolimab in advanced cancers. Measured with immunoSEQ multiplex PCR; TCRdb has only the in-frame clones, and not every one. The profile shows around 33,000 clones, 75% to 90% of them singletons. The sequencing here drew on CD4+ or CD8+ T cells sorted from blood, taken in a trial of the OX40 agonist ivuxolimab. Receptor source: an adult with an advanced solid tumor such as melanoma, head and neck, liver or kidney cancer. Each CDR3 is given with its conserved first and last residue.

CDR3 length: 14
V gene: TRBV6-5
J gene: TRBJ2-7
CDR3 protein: CASSYRVPSYEQYF

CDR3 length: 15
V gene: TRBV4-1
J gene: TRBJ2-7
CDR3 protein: CASSQTAVGTYEQYF

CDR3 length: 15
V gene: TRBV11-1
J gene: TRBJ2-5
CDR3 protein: CASSPKLAGVETQYF

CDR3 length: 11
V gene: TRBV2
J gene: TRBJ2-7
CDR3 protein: CASRAVGEQYF

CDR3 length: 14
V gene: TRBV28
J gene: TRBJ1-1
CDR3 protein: CASHVWTGDTEAFF

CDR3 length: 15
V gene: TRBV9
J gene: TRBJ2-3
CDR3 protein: CASSVGGGITDTQYF

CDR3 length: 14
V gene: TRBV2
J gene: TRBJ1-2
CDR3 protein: CASRKPGQNYGYTF

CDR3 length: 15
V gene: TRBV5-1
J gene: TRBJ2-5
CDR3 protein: CASSGGKGRQETQYF

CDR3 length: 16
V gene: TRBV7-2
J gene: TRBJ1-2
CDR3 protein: CASSIISGQGYYGYTF

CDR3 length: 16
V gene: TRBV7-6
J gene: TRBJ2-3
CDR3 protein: CASSPGPAPSTDTQYF

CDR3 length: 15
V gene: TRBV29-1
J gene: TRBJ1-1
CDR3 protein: CSVAGGDKGWPEAFF

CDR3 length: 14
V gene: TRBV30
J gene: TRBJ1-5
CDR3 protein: CAWSVGFRGQPQHF

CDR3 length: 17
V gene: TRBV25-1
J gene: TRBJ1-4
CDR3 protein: CASSEVGTTEFNEKLFF

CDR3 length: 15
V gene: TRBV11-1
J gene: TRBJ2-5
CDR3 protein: CASSLPGGDGGTQYF

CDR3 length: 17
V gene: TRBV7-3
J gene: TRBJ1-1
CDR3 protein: CASSLSGQGIPNTEAFF

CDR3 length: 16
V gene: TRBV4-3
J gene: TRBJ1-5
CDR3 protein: CASSQDGGWGNQPQHF

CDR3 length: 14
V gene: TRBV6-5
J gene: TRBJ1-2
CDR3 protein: CASSSQGGNGGYTF

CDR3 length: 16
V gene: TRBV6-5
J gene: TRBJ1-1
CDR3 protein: CASSYSTTGMNTEAFF

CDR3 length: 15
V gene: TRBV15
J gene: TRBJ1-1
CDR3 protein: CATSRGRNMNTEAFF

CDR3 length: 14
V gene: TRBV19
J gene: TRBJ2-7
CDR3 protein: CASSRLAGSYEQYF